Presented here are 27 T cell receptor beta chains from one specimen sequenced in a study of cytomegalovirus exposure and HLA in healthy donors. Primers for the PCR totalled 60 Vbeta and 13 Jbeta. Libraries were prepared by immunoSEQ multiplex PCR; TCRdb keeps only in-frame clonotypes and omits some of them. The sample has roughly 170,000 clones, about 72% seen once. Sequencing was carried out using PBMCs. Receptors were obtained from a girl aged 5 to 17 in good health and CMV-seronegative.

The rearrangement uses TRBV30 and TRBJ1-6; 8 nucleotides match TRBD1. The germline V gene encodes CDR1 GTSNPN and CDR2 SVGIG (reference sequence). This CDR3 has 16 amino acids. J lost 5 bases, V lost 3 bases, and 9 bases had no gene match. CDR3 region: CAWRPLGTGNNSPLHF. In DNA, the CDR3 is TGTGCCTGGAGACCCTTAGGGACAGGAAATAATTCACCCCTCCACTTT.

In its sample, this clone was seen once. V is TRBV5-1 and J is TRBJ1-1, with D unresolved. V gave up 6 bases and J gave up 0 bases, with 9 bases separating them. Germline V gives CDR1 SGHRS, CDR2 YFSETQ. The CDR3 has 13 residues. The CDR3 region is CASNREMNTEAFF. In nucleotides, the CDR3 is TGCGCCAGCAATCGGGAGATGAACACTGAAGCTTTCTTT.

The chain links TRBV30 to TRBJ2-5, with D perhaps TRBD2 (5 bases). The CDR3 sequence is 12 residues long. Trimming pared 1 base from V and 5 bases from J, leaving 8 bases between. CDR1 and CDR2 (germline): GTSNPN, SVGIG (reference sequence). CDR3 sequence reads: CAWSASGETQYF. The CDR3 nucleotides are TGTGCCTGGAGTGCTTCGGGGGAGACCCAGTACTTC.

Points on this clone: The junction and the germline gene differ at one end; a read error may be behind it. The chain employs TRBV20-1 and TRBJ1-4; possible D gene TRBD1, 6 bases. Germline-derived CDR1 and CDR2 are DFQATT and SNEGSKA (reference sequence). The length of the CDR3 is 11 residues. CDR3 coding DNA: TGCGGTGCAGGGGTTAATGAAAAACTGTTTTTT. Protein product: CGAGVNEKLFF.

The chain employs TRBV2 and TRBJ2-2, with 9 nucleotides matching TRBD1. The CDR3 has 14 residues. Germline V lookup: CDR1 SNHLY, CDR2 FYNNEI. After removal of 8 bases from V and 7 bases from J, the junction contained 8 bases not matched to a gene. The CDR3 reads CASQVRQGVGELFF. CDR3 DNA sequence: TGTGCCAGCCAAGTGAGACAGGGGGTCGGGGAGCTGTTTTTT.

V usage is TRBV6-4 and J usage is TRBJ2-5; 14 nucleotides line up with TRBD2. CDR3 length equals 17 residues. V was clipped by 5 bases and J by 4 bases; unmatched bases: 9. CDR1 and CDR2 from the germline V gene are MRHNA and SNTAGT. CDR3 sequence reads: CASSRGLAGAGGETQYF. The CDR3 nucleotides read TGTGCCAGCAGTCGGGGACTAGCGGGGGCCGGGGGAGAGACCCAGTACTTC.

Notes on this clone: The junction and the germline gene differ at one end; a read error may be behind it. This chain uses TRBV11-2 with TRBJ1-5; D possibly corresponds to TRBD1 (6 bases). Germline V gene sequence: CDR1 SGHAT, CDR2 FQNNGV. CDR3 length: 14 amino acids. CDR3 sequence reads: CASNLPGQDQPQHF. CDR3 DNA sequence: TGTGCCAGCAACTTACCGGGACAAGATCAGCCCCAGCATTTT.

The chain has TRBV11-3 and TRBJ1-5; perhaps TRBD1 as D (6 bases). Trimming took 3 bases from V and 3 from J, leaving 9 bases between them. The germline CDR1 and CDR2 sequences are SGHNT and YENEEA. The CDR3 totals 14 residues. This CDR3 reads CASSFGQNNQPQHF. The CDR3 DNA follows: TGTGCCAGCAGCTTCGGACAGAACAATCAGCCCCAGCATTTT. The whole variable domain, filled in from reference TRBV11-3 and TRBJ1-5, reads EAGVVQSPRYKIIEKKQPVAFWCNPISGHNTLYWYLQNLGQGPELLIRYENEEAVDDSQLPKDRFSAERLKGVDSTLKIQPAELGDSAVYLCASSFGQNNQPQHFGDGTRLSIL.

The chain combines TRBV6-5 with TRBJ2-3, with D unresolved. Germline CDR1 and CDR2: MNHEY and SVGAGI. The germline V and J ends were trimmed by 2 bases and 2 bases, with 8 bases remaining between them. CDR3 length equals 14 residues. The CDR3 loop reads CASSYGTNTDTQYF. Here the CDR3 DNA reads TGTGCCAGCAGTTACGGCACAAACACAGATACGCAGTATTTT.

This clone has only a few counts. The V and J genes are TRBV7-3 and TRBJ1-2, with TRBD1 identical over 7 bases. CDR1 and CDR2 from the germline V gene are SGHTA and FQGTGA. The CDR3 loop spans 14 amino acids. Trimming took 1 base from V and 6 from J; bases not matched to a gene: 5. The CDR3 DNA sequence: TGTGCCAGCAGCTTAAAGGCCAGGGGGGATGGCTACACCTTC. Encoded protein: CASSLKARGDGYTF.

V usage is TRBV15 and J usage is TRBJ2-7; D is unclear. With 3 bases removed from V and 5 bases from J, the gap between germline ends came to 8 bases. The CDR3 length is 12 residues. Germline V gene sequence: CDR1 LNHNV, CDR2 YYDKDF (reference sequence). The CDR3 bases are TGTGCCACCAGCAGCTCACGGGACGAGCAGTACTTC. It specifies CATSSSRDEQYF.

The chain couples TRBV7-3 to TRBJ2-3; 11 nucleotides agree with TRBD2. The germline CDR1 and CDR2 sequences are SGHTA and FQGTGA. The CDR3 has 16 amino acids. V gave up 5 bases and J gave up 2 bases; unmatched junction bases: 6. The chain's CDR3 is CASSRTGLAATDTQYF. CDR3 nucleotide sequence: TGTGCCAGCAGCCGAACGGGACTAGCGGCCACAGATACGCAGTATTTT.

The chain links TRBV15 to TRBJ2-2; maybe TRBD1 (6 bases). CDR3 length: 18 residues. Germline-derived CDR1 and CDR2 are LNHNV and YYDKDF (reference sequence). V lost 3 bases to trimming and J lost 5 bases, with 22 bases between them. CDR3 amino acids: CATSRGSLNRVVTGELFF. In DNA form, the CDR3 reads TGTGCCACCAGCAGGGGATCCCTAAACAGGGTTGTAACCGGGGAGCTGTTTTTT. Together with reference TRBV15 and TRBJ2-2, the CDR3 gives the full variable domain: DAMVIQNPRYQVTQFGKPVTLSCSQTLNHNVMYWYQQKSSQAPKLLFHYYDKDFNNEADTPDNFQSRRPNTSFCFLDIRSPGLGDTAMYLCATSRGSLNRVVTGELFFGEGSRLTVL.

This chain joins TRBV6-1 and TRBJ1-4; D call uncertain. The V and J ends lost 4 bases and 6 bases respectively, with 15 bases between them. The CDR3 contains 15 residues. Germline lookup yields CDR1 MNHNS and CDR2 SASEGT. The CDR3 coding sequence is TGTGCCAGCAGTGTCGTAGCCCTATCCCATGAAAAACTGTTTTTT. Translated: CASSVVALSHEKLFF.

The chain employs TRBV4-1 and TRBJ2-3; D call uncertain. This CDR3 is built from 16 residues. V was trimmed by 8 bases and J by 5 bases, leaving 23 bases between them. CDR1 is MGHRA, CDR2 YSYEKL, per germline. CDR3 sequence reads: CASSSGIATHVDTQYF. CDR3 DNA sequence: TGCGCCAGCTCCTCCGGTATAGCCACTCACGTAGATACGCAGTATTTT.

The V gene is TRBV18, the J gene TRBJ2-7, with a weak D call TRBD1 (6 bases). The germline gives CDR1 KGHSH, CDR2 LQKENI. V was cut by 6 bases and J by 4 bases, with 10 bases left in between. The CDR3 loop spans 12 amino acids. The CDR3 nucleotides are TGTGCCAGCTCTCAACAGGGTTACGAGCAGTACTTC. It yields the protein CASSQQGYEQYF. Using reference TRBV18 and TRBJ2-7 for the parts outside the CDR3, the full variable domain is NAGVMQNPRHLVRRRGQEARLRCSPMKGHSHVYWYRQLPEEGLKFMVYLQKENIIDESGMPKERFSAEFPKEGPSILRIQQVVRGDSAAYFCASSQQGYEQYFGPGTRLTVT.

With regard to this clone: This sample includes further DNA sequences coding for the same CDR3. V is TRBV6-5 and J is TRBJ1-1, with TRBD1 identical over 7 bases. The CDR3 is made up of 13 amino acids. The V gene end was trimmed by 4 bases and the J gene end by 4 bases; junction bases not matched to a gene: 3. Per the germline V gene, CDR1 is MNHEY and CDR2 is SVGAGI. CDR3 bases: TGTGCCAGCAGTTTCTCAGGGGGCACTGAAGCTTTCTTT. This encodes CASSFSGGTEAFF.

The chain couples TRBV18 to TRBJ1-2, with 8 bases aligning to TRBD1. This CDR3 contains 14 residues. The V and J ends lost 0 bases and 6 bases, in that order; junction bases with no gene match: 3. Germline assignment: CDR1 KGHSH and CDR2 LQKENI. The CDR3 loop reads CASSPPSTGDGYTF. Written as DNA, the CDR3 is TGTGCCAGCTCACCACCTTCGACAGGGGATGGCTACACCTTC.

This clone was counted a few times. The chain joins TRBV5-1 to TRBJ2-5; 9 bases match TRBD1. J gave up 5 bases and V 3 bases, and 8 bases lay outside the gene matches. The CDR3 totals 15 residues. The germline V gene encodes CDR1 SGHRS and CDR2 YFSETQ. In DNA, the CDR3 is TGCGCCAGCAGCTCCTGGACAGGGGTAGTGGAGACCCAGTACTTC. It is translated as CASSSWTGVVETQYF. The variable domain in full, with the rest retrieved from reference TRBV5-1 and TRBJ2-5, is KAGVTQTPRYLIKTRGQQVTLSCSPISGHRSVSWYQQTPGQGLQFLFEYFSETQRNKGNFPGRFSGRQFSNSRSEMNVSTLELGDSALYLCASSSWTGVVETQYFGPGTRLLVL.

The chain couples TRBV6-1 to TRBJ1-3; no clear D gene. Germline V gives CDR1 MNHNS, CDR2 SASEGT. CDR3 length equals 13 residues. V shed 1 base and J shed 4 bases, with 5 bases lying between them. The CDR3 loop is CASSEGAGNTIYF. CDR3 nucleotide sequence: TGTGCCAGCAGTGAAGGGGCAGGAAACACCATATATTTT.

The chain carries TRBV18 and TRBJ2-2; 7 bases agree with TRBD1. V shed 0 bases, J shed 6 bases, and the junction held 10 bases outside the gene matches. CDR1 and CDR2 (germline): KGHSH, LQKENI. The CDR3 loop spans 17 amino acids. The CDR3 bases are TGTGCCAGCTCACCACCAGGGGGCATATCAGTCGCCGGGGAGCTGTTTTTT. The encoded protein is CASSPPGGISVAGELFF. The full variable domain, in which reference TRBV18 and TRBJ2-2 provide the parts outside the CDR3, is NAGVMQNPRHLVRRRGQEARLRCSPMKGHSHVYWYRQLPEEGLKFMVYLQKENIIDESGMPKERFSAEFPKEGPSILRIQQVVRGDSAAYFCASSPPGGISVAGELFFGEGSRLTVL.

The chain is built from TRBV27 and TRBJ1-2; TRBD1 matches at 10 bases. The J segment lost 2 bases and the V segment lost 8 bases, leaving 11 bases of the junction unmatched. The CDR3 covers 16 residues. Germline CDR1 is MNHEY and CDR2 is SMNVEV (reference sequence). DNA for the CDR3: TGTGCCAGCGGGTTGGGGCTGGGACAGGGGAACTATGGCTACACCTTC. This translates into CASGLGLGQGNYGYTF.

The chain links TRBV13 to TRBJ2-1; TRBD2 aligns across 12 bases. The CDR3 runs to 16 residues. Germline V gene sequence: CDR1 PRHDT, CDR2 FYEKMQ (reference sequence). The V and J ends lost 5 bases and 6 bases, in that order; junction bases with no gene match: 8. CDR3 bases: TGTGCCAGCAGCCTACCTCTAGCGGGGGGGCGCAATGAGCAGTTCTTC. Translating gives CASSLPLAGGRNEQFF. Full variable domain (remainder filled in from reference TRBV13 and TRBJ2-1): AAGVIQSPRHLIKEKRETATLKCYPIPRHDTVYWYQQGPGQDPQFLISFYEKMQSDKGSIPDRFSAQQFSDYHSELNMSSLELGDSALYFCASSLPLAGGRNEQFFGPGTRLTVL.

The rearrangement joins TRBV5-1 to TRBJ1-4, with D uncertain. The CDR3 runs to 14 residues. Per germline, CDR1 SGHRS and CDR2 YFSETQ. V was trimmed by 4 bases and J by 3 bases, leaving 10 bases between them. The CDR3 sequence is CASSRGTANEKLFF. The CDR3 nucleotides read TGCGCCAGCAGCCGGGGAACAGCTAATGAAAAACTGTTTTTT.

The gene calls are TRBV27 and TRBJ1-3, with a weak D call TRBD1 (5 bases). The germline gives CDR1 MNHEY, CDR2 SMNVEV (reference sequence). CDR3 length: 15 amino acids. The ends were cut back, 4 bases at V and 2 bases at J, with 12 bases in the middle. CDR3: CASSSGGNPGNTIYF. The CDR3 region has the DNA TGTGCCAGCAGTTCGGGGGGGAACCCTGGAAACACCATATATTTT.

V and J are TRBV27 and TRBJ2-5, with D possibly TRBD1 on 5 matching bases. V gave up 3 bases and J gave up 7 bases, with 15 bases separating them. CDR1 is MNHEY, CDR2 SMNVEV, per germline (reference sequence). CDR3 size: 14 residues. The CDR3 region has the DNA TGTGCCAGCAGTTTCACTTTGAGCCAGGGGACCCAGTACTTC. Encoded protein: CASSFTLSQGTQYF.

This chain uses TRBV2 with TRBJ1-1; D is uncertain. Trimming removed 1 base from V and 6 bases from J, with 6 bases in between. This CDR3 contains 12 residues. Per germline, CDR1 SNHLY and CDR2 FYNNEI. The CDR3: CASSEGTPEAFF. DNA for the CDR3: TGTGCCAGCAGTGAAGGAACACCTGAAGCTTTCTTT. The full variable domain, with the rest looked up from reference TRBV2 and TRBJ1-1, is EPEVTQTPSHQVTQMGQEVILRCVPISNHLYFYWYRQILGQKVEFLVSFYNNEISEKSEIFDDQFSVERPDGSNFTLKIRSTKLEDSAMYFCASSEGTPEAFFGQGTRLTVV.